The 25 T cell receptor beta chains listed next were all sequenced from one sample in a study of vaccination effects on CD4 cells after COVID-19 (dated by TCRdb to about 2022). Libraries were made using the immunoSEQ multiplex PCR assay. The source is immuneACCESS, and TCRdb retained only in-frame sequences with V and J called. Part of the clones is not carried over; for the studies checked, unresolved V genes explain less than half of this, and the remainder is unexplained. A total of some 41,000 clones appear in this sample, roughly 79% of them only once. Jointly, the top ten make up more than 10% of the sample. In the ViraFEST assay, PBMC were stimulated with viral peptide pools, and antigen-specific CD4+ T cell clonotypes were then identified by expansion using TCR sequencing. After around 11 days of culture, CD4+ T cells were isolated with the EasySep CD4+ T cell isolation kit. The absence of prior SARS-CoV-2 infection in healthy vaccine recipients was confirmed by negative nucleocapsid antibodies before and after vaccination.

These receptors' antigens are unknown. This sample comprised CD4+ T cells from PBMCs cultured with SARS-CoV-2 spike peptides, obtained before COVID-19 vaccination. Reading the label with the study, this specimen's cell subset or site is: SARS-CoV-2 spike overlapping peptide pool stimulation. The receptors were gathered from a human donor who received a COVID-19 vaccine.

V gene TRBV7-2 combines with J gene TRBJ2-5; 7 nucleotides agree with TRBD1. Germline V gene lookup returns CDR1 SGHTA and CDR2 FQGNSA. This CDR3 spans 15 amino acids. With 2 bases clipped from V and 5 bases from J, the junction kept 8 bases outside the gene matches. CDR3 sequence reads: CASSLRQGVSETQYF. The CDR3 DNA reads TGTGCCAGCAGCTTAAGACAGGGTGTTAGCGAGACCCAGTACTTC.

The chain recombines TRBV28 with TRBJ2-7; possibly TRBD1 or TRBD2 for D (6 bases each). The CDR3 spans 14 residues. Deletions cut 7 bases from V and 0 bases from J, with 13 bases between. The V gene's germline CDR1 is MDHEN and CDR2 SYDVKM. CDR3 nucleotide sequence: TGTGCCAGCAATGGAGGGGGAAGCTCCTACGAGCAGTACGTC. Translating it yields CASNGGGSSYEQYV.

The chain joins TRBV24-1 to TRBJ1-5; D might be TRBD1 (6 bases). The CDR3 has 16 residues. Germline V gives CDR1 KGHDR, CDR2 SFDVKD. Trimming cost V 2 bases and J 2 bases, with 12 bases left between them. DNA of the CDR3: TGTGCCACCAGTGATTCACAGGGAGGGGGCAATCAGCCCCAGCATTTT. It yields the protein CATSDSQGGGNQPQHF.

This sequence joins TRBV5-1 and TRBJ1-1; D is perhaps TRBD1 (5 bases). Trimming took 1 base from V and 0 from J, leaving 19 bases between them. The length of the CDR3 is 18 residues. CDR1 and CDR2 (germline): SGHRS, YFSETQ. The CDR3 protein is CASSLSSPAGRMNTEAFF. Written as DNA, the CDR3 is TGCGCCAGCAGCTTGAGTTCCCCTGCAGGGCGAATGAACACTGAAGCTTTCTTT.

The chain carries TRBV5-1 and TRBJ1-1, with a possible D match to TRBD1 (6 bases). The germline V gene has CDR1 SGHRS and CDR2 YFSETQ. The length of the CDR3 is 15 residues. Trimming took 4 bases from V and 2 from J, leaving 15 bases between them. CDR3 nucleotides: TGCGCCAGCAGCGCGGAACAGGGTCTCAACACTGAAGCTTTCTTT. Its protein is CASSAEQGLNTEAFF.

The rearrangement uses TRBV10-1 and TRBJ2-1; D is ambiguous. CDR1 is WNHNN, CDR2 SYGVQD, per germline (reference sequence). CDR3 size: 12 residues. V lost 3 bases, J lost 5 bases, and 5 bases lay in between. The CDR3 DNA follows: TGCGCCAGCAGTGAACCGAACAATGAGCAGTTCTTC. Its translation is CASSEPNNEQFF.

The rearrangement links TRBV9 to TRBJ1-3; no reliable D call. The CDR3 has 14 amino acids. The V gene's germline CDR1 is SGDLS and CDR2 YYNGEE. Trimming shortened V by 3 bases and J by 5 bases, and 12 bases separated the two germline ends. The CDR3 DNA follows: TGTGCCAGCAGCGAAACCCATCTGCGAAACACCATATATTTT. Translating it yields CASSETHLRNTIYF.

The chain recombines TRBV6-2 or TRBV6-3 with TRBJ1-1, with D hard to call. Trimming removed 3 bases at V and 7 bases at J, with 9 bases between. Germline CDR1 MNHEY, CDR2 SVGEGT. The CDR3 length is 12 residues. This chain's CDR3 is CASSYFAGEAFF. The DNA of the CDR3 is TGTGCCAGCAGTTATTTCGCGGGTGAAGCTTTCTTT.

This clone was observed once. The DNA for the CDR3 is TGTGCCAGCAGTGAGACAGGGGGGGCAACTGAAGCTTTCTTT. Translated, it gives CASSETGGATEAFF. The chain is built from TRBV2 and TRBJ1-1, with 9 bases fitting TRBD1. With V trimmed by 3 bases and J by 5 bases, 4 bases remained unmatched. Germline V gene data show CDR1 as SNHLY and CDR2 as FYNNEI. There are 14 residues in the CDR3.

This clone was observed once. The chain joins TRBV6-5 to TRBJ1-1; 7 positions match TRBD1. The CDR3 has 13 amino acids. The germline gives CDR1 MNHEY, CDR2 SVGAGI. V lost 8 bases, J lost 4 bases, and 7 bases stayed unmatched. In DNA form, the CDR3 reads TGTGCCAGCTTGGCTTACAGGGGCACTGAAGCTTTCTTT. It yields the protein CASLAYRGTEAFF.

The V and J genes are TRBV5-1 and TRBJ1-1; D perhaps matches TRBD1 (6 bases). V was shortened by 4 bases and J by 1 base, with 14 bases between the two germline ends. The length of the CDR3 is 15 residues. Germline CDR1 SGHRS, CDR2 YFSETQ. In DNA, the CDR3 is TGCGCCAGCAGCGGTCAGGGGTCGGCGAACACTGAAGCTTTCTTT. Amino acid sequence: CASSGQGSANTEAFF.

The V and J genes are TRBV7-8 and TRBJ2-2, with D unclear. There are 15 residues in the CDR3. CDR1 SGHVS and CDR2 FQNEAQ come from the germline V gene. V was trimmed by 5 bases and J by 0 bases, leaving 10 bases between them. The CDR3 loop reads CASSRGRANTGELFF. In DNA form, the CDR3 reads TGTGCCAGCAGCCGAGGACGGGCGAACACCGGGGAGCTGTTTTTT.

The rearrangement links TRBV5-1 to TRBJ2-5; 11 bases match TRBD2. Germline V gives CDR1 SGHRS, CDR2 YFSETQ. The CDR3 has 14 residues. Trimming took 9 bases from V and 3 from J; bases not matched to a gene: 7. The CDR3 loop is CATSTSGVKETQYF. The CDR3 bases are TGCGCCACCTCGACTAGCGGGGTTAAAGAGACCCAGTACTTC.

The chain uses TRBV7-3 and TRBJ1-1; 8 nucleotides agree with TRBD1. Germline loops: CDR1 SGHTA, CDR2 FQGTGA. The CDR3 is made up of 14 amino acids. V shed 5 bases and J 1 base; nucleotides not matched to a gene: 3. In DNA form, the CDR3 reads TGTGCCAGCAGCCTACAGGGGGGGAACACTGAAGCTTTCTTT. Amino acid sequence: CASSLQGGNTEAFF.

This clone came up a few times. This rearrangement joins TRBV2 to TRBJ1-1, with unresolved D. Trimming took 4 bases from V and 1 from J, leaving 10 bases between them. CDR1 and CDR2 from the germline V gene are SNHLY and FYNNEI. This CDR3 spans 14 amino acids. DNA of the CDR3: TGTGCCAGCAGTGTTGTCCGCACGAACACTGAAGCTTTCTTT. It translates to CASSVVRTNTEAFF.

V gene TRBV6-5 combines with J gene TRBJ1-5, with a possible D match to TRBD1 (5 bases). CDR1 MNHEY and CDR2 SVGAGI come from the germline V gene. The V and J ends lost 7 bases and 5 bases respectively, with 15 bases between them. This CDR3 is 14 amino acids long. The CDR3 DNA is TGTGCCAGCATTAGGGGAAAGGGAGATCAGCCCCAGCATTTT. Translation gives CASIRGKGDQPQHF.

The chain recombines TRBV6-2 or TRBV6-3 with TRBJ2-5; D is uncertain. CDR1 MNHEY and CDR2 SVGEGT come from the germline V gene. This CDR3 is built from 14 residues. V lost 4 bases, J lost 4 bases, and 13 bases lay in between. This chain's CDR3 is CASSFHPERETQYF. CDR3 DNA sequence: TGTGCCAGCAGTTTTCACCCGGAGCGAGAGACCCAGTACTTC.

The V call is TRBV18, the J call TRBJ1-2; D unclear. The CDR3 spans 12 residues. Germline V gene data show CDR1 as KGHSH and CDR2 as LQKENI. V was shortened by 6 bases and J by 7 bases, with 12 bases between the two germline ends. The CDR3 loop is CASSPQLGGYTF. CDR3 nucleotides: TGTGCCAGCTCGCCGCAATTGGGTGGCTACACCTTC.

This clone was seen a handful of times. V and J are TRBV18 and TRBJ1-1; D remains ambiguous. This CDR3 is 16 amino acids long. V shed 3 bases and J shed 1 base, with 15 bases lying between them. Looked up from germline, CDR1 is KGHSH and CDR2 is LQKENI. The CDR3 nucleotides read TGTGCCAGCTCACCTCGTGTTAACTCCGAGAACACTGAAGCTTTCTTT. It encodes CASSPRVNSENTEAFF.

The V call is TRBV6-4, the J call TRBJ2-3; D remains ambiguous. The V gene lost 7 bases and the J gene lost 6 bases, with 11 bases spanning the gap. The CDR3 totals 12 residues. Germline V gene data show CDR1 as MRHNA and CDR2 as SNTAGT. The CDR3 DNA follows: TGTGCCAGCAAGAGCTCTGGGGATACGCAGTATTTT. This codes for CASKSSGDTQYF.

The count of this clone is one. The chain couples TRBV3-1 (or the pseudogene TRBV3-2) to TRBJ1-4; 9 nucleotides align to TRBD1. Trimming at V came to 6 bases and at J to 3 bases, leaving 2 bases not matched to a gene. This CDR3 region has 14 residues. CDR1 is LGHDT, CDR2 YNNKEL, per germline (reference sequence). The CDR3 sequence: CASSRQGANEKLFF. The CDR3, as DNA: TGTGCCAGCAGTCGACAGGGGGCTAATGAAAAACTGTTTTTT.

This CDR3 reads CASSTSGSTDTQYF. CDR3 coding DNA: TGTGCCAGTAGTACTAGCGGCAGCACAGATACGCAGTATTTT. The chain uses TRBV19 and TRBJ2-3, with 7 bases matching TRBD2. The CDR3 loop spans 14 amino acids. In germline, CDR1 is LNHDA, CDR2 SQIVND (reference sequence). Trimming took 4 bases from V and 0 from J; bases not matched to a gene: 1. Drawing the rest from reference TRBV19 and TRBJ2-3, the complete variable domain is DGGITQSPKYLFRKEGQNVTLSCEQNLNHDAMYWYRQDPGQGLRLIYYSQIVNDFQKGDIAEGYSVSREKKESFPLTVTSAQKNPTAFYLCASSTSGSTDTQYFGPGTRLTVL.

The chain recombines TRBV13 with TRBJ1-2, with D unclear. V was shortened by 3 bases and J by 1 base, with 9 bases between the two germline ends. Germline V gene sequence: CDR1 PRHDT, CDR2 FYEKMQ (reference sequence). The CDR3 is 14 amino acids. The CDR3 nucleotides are TGTGCCAGCAGCTTTTACAGAGTTAACTATGGCTACACCTTC. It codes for CASSFYRVNYGYTF.

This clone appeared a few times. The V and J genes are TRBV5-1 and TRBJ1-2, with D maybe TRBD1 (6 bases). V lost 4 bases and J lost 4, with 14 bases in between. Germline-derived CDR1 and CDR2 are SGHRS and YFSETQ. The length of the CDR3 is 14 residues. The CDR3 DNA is TGCGCCAGCAGCACCGGAGGGGGTTTCTATGGCTACACCTTC. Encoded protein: CASSTGGGFYGYTF. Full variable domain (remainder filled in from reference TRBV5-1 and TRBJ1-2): KAGVTQTPRYLIKTRGQQVTLSCSPISGHRSVSWYQQTPGQGLQFLFEYFSETQRNKGNFPGRFSGRQFSNSRSEMNVSTLELGDSALYLCASSTGGGFYGYTFGSGTRLTVV.

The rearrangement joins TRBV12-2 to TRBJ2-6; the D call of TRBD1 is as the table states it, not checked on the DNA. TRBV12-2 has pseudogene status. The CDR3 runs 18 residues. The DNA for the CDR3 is TGTGCAAGTCGCTTAGCTGGGACAGGGTCATCTGGGGCCAACGTCCTGACTTTC. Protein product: CASRLAGTGSSGANVLTF.